This TCR beta chain was recorded in a study of blood T cell repertoires in COVID-19. Study context: From the United States, Italy and Spain came samples of acute and convalescent COVID-19. In each case, the material was cDNA or gDNA derived from T cells, B-cell-depleted T cells, or PBMCs.

The germline CDR1 and CDR2 sequences are PRHDT and FYEKMQ (reference sequence). This CDR3 contains 17 residues. The J segment lost 4 bases and the V segment lost 3 bases, leaving 11 bases of the junction unmatched. Clones were sequenced by immunoSEQ multiplex PCR, and TCRdb holds only the in-frame ones, with some missing. The sample comprises about 81,000 clones, 90% to 95% of which are singletons, and 1.9% rests with the top ten. This receptor was identified in a woman aged 45-59 years in a cohort sampled during active COVID-19. V usage is TRBV13 and J usage is TRBJ1-3, with 8 bases aligning to TRBD1. Sequenced sample: peripheral blood. DNA for the CDR3: TGTGCCAGCAGCTTTCCCAGGCCTGGGGACAGGGGAAACACCATATATTTT. This translates into CASSFPRPGDRGNTIYF.